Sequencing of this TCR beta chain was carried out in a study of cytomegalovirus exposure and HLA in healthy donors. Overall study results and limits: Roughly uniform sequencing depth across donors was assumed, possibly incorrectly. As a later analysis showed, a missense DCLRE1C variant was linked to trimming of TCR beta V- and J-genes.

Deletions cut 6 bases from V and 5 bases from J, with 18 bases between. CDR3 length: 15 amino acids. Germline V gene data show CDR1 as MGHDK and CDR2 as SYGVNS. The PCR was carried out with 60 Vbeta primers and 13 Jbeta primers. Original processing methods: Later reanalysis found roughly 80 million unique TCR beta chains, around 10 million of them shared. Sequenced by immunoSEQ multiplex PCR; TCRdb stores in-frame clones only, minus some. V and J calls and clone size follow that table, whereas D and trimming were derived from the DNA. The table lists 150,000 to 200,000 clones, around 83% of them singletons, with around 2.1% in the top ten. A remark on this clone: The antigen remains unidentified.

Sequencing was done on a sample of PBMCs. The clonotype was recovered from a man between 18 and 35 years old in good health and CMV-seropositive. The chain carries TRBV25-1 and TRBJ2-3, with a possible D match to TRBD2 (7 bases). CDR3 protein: CASRDSGGGQDTQYF. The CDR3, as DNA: TGTGCCAGCAGGGACTCGGGCGGGGGCCAAGATACGCAGTATTTT. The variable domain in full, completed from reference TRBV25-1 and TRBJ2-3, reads EADIYQTPRYLVIGTGKKITLECSQTMGHDKMYWYQQDPGMELHLIHYSYGVNSTEKGDLSSESTVSRIRTEHFPLTLESARPSHTSQYLCASRDSGGGQDTQYFGPGTRLTVL.